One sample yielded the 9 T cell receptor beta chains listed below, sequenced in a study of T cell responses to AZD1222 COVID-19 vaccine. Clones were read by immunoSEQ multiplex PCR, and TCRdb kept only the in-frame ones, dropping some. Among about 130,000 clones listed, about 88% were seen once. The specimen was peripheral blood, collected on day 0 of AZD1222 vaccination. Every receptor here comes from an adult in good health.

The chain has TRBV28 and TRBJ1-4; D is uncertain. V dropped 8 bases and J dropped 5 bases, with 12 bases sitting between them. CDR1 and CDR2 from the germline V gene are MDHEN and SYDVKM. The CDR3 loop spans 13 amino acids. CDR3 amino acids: CASLRLRNEKLFF. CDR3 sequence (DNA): TGTGCCAGCCTGCGCCTTCGGAATGAAAAACTGTTTTTT.

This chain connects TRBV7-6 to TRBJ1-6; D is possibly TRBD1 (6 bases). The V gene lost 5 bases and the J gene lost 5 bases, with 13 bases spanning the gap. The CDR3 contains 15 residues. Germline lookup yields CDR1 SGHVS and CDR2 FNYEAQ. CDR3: CASSTRTADNSPLHF. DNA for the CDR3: TGTGCCAGCAGCACACGGACAGCAGATAATTCACCCCTCCACTTT.

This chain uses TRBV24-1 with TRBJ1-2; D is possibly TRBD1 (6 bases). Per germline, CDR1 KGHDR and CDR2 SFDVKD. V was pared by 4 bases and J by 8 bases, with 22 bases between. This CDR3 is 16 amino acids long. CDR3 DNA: TGTGCCACCAGTGACCCCGCGGGGGGCCCACTGGAAGGCTACACCTTC. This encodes CATSDPAGGPLEGYTF.

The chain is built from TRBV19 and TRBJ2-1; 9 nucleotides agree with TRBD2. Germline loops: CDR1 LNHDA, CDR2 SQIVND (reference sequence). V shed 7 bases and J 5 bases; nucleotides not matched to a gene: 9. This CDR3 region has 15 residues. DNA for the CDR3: TGTGCCAGTACCACCCTAGCGGGAATACACAATGAGCAGTTCTTC. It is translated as CASTTLAGIHNEQFF.

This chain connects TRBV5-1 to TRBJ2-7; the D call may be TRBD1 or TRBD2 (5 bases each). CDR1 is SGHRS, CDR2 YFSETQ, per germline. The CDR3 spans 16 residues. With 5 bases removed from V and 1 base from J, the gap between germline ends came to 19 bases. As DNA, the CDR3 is TGCGCCAGCAGTTCTAAGGGGACGGAAAGATCCTACGAGCAGTACTTC. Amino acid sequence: CASSSKGTERSYEQYF. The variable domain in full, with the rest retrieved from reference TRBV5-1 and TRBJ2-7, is KAGVTQTPRYLIKTRGQQVTLSCSPISGHRSVSWYQQTPGQGLQFLFEYFSETQRNKGNFPGRFSGRQFSNSRSEMNVSTLELGDSALYLCASSSKGTERSYEQYFGPGTRLTVT.

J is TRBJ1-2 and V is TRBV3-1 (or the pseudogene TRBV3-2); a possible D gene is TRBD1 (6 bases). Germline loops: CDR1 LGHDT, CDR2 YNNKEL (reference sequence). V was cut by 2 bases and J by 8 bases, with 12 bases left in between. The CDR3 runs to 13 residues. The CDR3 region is CASSQTQTGGYTF. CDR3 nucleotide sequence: TGTGCCAGCAGCCAAACCCAGACAGGCGGCTACACCTTC.

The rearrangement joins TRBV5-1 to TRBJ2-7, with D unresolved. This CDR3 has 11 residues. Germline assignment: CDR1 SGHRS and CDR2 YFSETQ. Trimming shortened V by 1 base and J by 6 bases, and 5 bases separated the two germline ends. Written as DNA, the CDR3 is TGCGCCAGCAGCTTGTCGGGCGAGCAGTACTTC. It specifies CASSLSGEQYF.

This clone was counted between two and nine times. This CDR3 reads CASSPRGSGLDTIYF. The CDR3 DNA reads as TGTGCCAGCAGCCCCAGGGGTTCTGGGTTGGACACCATATATTTT. The chain employs TRBV5-8 and TRBJ1-3; D might be TRBD1 (6 bases). This CDR3 contains 15 residues. Per the germline V gene, CDR1 is SGHTS and CDR2 is YDEGEE. Trimming left V 4 bases short and J 8 bases short, with 19 bases between.

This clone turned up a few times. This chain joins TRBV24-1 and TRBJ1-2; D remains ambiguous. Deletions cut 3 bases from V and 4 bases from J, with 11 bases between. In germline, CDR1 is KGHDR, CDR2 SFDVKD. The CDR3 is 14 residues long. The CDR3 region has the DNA TGTGCCACCAGTGATCCGCCCCCTACCTATGGCTACACCTTC. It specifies CATSDPPPTYGYTF.